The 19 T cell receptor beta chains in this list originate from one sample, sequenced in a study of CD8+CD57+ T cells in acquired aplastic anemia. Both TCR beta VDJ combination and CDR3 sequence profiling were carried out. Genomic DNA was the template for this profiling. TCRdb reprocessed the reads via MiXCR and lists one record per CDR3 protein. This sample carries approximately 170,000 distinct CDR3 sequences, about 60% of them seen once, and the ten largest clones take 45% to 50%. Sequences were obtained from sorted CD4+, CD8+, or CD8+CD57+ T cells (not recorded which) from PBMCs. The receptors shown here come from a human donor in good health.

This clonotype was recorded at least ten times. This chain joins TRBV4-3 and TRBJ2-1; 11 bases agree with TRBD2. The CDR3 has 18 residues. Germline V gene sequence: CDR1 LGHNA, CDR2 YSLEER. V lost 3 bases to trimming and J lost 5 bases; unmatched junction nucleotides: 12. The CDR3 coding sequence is TGCGCCAGCAGCCACGGGGGAGCAGTAGCGGGAGGGGACAATGAGCAGTTCTTC. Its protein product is CASSHGGAVAGGDNEQFF.

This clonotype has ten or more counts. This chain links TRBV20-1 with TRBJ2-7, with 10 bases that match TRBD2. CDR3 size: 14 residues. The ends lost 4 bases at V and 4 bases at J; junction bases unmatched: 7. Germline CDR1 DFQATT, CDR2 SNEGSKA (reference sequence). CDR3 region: CSAIGLADPYEQYF. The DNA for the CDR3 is TGCAGTGCTATAGGACTAGCGGATCCATACGAGCAGTACTTC.

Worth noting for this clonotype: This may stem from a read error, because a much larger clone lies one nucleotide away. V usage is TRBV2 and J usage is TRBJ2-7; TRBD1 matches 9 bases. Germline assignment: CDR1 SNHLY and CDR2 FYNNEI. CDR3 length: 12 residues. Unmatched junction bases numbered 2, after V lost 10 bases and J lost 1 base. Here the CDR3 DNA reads TGTGCCACCGGACAGGGGTCCTACGAGCAGTACTTC. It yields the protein CATGQGSYEQYF. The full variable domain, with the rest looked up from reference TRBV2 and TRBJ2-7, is EPEVTQTPSHQVTQMGQEVILRCVPISNHLYFYWYRQILGQKVEFLVSFYNNEISEKSEIFDDQFSVERPDGSNFTLKIRSTKLEDSAMYFCATGQGSYEQYFGPGTRLTVT.

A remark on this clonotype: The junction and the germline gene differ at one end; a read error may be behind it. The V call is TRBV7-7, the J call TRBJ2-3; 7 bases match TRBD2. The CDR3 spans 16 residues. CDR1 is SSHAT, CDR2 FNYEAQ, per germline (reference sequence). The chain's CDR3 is CASSLGPGGTTDTQYF. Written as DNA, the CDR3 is TGTGCTAGCAGCTTAGGTCCGGGAGGTACCACAGATACGCAGTATTTT.

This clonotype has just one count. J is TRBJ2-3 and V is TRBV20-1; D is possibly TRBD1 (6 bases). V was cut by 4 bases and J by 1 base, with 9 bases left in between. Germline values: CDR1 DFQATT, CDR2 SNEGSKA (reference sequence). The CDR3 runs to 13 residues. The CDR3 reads CSATPGGTDTQYF. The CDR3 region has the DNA TGCAGTGCTACCCCAGGGGGCACAGATACGCAGTATTTT.

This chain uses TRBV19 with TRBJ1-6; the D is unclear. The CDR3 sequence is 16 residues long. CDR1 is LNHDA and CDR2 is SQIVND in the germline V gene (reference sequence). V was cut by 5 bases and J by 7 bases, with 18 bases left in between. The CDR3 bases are TGTGCCAGTAGTTCGCGGACGGGTTTGGGGAATTCACCCCTCCACTTT. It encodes CASSSRTGLGNSPLHF.

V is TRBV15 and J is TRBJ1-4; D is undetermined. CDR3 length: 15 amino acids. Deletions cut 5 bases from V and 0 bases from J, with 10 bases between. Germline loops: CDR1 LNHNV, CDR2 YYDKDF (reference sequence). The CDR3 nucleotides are TGTGCCACCAGCGAAAATATTGCAACTAATGAAAAACTGTTTTTT. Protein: CATSENIATNEKLFF.

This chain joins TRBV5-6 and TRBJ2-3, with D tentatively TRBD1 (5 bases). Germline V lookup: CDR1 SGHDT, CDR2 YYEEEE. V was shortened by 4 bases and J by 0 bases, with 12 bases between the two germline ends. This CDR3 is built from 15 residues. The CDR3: CASSRQKTSTDTQYF. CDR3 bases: TGTGCCAGCAGCCGACAGAAAACTAGCACAGATACGCAGTATTTT.

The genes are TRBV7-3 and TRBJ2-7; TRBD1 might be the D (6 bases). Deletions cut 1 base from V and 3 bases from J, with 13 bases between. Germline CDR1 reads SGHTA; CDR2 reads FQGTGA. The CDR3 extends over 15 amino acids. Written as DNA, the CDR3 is TGTGCCAGCAGCTTAAACGAAGGGGGAATCTACGAGCAGTACTTC. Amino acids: CASSLNEGGIYEQYF.

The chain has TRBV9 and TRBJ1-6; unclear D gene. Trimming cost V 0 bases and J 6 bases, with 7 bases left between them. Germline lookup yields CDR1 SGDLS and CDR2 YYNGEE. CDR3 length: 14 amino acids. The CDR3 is CASSVAGSNSPLHF. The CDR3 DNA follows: TGTGCCAGCAGCGTAGCAGGTAGTAATTCACCCCTCCACTTT.

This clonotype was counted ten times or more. CDR3 sequence: CASSAGDRGRGELFF. CDR3 nucleotide sequence: TGTGCCAGCAGCGCCGGGGACAGGGGGCGCGGGGAGCTGTTTTTT. The chain joins TRBV9 to TRBJ2-2; 12 positions match TRBD1. V was pared by 3 bases and J by 7 bases, with 4 bases of the junction left unmatched. Per the germline V gene, CDR1 is SGDLS and CDR2 is YYNGEE. CDR3 length equals 15 residues.

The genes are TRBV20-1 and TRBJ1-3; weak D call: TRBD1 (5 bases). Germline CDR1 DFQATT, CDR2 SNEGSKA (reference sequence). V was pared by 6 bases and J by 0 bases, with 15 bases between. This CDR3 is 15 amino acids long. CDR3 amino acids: CSASDGTYSGNTIYF. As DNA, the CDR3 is TGCAGTGCAAGCGACGGGACCTACTCTGGAAACACCATATATTTT.

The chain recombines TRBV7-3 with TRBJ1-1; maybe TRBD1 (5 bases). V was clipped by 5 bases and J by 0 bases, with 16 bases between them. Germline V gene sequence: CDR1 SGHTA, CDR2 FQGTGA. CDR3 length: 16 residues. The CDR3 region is CASSLLSRGMNTEAFF. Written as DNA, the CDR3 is TGTGCCAGCAGCCTCTTATCGCGGGGGATGAACACTGAAGCTTTCTTT.

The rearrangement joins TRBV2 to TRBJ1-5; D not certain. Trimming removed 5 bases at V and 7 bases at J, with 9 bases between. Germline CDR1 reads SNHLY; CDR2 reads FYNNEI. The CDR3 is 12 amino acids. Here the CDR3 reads CASSIESQPQHF. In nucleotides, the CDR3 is TGTGCCAGCAGTATAGAGTCCCAGCCCCAGCATTTT.

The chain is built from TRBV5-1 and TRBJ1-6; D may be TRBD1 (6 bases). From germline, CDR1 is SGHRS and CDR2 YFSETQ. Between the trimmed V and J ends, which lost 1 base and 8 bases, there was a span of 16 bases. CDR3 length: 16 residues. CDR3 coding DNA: TGCGCCAGCAGCTTGATGGGGGGCGGTCCCGATTCACCCCTCCACTTT. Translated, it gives CASSLMGGGPDSPLHF.

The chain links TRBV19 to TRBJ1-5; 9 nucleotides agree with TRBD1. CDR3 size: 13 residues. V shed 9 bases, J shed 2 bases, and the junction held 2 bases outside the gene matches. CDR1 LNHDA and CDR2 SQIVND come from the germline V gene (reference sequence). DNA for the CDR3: TGTGCCAGCCGACAGGGGGGCAATCAGCCCCAGCATTTT. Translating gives CASRQGGNQPQHF. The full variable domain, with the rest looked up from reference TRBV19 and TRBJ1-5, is DGGITQSPKYLFRKEGQNVTLSCEQNLNHDAMYWYRQDPGQGLRLIYYSQIVNDFQKGDIAEGYSVSREKKESFPLTVTSAQKNPTAFYLCASRQGGNQPQHFGDGTRLSIL.

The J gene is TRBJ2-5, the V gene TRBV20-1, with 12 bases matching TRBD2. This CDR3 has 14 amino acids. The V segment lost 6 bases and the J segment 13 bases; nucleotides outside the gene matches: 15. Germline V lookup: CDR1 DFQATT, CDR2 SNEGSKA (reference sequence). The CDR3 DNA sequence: TGCAGTGCGTTGACTAGCGGGAGAGCCGGGGAGCTGTACTTC. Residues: CSALTSGRAGELYF.

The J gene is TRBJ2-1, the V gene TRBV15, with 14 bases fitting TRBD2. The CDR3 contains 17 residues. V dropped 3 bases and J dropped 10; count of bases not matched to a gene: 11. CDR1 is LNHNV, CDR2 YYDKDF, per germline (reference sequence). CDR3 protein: CATSSEWGLAGAREQFF. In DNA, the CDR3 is TGTGCCACCAGCAGTGAATGGGGACTAGCGGGAGCGAGAGAGCAGTTCTTC. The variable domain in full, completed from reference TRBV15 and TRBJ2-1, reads DAMVIQNPRYQVTQFGKPVTLSCSQTLNHNVMYWYQQKSSQAPKLLFHYYDKDFNNEADTPDNFQSRRPNTSFCFLDIRSPGLGDTAMYLCATSSEWGLAGAREQFFGPGTRLTVL.

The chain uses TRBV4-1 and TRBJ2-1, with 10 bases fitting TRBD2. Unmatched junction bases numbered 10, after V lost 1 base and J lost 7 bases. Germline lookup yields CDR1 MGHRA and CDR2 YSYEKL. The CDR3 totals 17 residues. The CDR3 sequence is CASSQGILAGRSNEQFF. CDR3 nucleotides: TGCGCCAGCAGCCAAGGGATACTAGCGGGAAGGTCTAATGAGCAGTTCTTC.